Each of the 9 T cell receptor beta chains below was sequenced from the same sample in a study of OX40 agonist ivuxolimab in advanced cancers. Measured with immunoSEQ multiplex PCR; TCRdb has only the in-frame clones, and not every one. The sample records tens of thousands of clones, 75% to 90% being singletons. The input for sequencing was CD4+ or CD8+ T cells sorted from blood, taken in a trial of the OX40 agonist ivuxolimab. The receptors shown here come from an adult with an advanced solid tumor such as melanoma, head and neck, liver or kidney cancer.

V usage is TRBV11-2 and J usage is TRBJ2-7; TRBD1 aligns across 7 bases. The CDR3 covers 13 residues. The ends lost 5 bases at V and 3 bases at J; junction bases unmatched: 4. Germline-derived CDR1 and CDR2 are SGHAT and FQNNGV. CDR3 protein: CASSLGTVYEQYV. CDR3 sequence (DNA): TGTGCCAGCAGCCTCGGGACAGTCTACGAGCAGTACGTC.

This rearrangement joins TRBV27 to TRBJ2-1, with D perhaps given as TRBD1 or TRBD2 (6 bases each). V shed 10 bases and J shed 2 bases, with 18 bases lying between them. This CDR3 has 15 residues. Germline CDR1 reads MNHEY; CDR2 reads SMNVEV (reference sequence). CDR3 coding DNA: TGTGCCACCACACCGGGGGCAGGCCCCTACAATGAGCAGTTCTTC. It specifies CATTPGAGPYNEQFF.

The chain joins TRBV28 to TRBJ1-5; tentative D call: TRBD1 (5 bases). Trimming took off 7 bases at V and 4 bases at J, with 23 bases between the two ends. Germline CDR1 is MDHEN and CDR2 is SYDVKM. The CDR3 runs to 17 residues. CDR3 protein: CASIESSGRHSNQPQHF. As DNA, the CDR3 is TGTGCCAGCATCGAAAGCTCGGGACGCCACTCGAATCAGCCCCAGCATTTT.

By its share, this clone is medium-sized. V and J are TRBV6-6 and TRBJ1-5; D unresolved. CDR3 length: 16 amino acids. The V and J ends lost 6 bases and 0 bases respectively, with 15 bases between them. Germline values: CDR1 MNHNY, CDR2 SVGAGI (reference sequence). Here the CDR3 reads CASSQQSFYSNQPQHF. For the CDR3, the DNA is TGTGCCAGCAGCCAACAGTCTTTCTATAGCAATCAGCCCCAGCATTTT.

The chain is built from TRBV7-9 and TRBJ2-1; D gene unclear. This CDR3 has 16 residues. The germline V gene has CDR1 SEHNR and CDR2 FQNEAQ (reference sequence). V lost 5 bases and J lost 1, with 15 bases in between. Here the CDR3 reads CASSPANRLSYNEQFF. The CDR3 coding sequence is TGTGCCAGCAGCCCCGCCAATCGACTGTCCTACAATGAGCAGTTCTTC.

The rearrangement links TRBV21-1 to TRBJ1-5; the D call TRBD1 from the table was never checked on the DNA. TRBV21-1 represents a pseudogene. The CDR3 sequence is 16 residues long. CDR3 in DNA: TGTGCCAGCAGCAGGCCGGACAGGGGAATGGATCAGCCCCAGCATTTT. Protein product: CASSRPDRGMDQPQHF.

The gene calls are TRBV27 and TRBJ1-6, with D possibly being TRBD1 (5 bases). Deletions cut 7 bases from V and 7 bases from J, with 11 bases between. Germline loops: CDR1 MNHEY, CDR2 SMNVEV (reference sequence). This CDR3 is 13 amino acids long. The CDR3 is CASNPRGNSPLHF. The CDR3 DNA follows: TGTGCCAGCAACCCCCGGGGGAATTCACCCCTCCACTTT.

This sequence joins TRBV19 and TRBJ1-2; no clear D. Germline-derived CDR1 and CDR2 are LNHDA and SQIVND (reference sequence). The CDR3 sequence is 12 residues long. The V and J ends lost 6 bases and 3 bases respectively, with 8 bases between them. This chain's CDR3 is CASRADYYGYTF. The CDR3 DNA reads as TGTGCCAGTAGGGCGGATTACTATGGCTACACCTTC.

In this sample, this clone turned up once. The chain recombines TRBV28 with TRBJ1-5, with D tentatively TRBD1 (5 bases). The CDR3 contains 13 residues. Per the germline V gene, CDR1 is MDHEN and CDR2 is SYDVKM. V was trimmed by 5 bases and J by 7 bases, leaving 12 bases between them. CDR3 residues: CASSPGILQPQHF. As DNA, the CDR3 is TGTGCCAGCAGTCCAGGGATTTTGCAGCCCCAGCATTTT.